This T cell receptor (beta chain) was captured in a study of read filtering for tumor transcriptome and immune sequencing. From about 400 ng of RNA, a library with molecular barcoded alpha/delta and beta/gamma adaptors was made. TCRdb re-called the reads through MiXCR, storing one row per CDR3 protein. The sample records about 50,000 distinct CDR3 sequences, roughly 19% being singletons. Per the germline V gene, CDR1 is SEHNR and CDR2 is FQNEAQ (reference sequence). The V gene lost 0 bases and the J gene lost 5 bases, with 10 bases spanning the gap. The CDR3 consists of 14 residues. The table lists this clonotype with many counts.

Sequenced material: a population of CD138-negative cells sorted from bone marrow. This clonotype was sampled from a donor at least 40 years old with multiple myeloma. This chain links TRBV7-9 with TRBJ1-1; D gene uncertain. CDR3 nucleotides: TGTGCCAGCAGCTTAGCATCGGGAGGGACTGAAGCTTTCTTT. This encodes CASSLASGGTEAFF.